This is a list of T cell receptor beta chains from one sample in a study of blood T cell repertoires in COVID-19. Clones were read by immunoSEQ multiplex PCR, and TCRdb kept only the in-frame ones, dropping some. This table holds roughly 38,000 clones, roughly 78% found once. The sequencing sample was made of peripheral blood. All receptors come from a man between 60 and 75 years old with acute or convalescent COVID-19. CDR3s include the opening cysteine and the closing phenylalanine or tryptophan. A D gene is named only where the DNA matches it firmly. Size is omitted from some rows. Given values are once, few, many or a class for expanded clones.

CDR3nt: TGTGCCAGCAGTGACTCCGGGGGCTATGGCTACACCTTC
CDR3aa: CASSDSGGYGYTF
abundance: NA
v_gene: TRBV6-5
j_gene: TRBJ1-2
len: 13
d_gene: NA

CDR3nt: TGCGCCAGCAGCGATATACTCCGGGGGACGAACACTGAAGCTTTCTTT
CDR3aa: CASSDILRGTNTEAFF
abundance: NA
v_gene: TRBV10-1
j_gene: TRBJ1-1
len: 16
d_gene: NA

CDR3nt: TGTGCCAGCAGCCCACTCCCCGGGGAGCTGTTTTTT
CDR3aa: CASSPLPGELFF
abundance: once
v_gene: TRBV12-3/TRBV12-4
j_gene: TRBJ2-2
len: 12
d_gene: NA

CDR3nt: TGTGCCACCAGTGTTGCGGGCGGAACTGAAGCTTTCTTT
CDR3aa: CATSVAGGTEAFF
abundance: NA
v_gene: TRBV24-1
j_gene: TRBJ1-1
len: 13
d_gene: NA

CDR3nt: TGTGCCAGCAGTTCAATAGCGGGAGCGGCCGGGGAGCTGTTTTTT
CDR3aa: CASSSIAGAAGELFF
abundance: NA
v_gene: TRBV25-1
j_gene: TRBJ2-2
len: 15
d_gene: TRBD2

CDR3nt: TGTGCCAGCAGTTTTCAGGGTAGCACTGAAGCTTTCTTT
CDR3aa: CASSFQGSTEAFF
abundance: once
v_gene: TRBV12-3/TRBV12-4
j_gene: TRBJ1-1
len: 13
d_gene: NA

CDR3nt: TGTGCCAGCAGACGGGAGACCCAGTACTTC
CDR3aa: CASRRETQYF
abundance: NA
v_gene: TRBV28
j_gene: TRBJ2-5
len: 10
d_gene: NA

CDR3nt: TGTGCCAGCAGTTACCCCATCGGGGTGCAGTTCTTC
CDR3aa: CASSYPIGVQFF
abundance: NA
v_gene: TRBV6-5
j_gene: TRBJ2-1
len: 12
d_gene: NA

CDR3nt: TGTGCCAGCAGCCACGGGGGGGGATCACCCCTCCACTTT
CDR3aa: CASSHGGGSPLHF
abundance: few
v_gene: TRBV3-1/TRBV3-2
j_gene: TRBJ1-6
len: 13
d_gene: NA

CDR3nt: TGCGCCAGCAGCTTGGGGACAGGGACGGGCGAGCAGTACTTC
CDR3aa: CASSLGTGTGEQYF
abundance: NA
v_gene: TRBV5-1
j_gene: TRBJ2-7
len: 14
d_gene: TRBD1

CDR3nt: TGTGCCAGCAGCCAAGGAAGTACTTATAGCAATCAGCCCCAGCATTTT
CDR3aa: CASSQGSTYSNQPQHF
abundance: NA
v_gene: TRBV3-1/TRBV3-2
j_gene: TRBJ1-5
len: 16
d_gene: NA

CDR3nt: TGTGCCAGCAGCTTATCTGGGACAGGGGCGGCCGGGGAGCTGTTTTTT
CDR3aa: CASSLSGTGAAGELFF
abundance: NA
v_gene: TRBV27
j_gene: TRBJ2-2
len: 16
d_gene: TRBD1

CDR3nt: TGTGCCAGCAGACAGTTCGGGAACACTGAAGCTTTCTTT
CDR3aa: CASRQFGNTEAFF
abundance: NA
v_gene: TRBV6-5
j_gene: TRBJ1-1
len: 13
d_gene: NA

CDR3nt: TGTGCCAGCAGCTTCAAGGTCGGGACAGGGGGCGTTAAGCAGTACTTC
CDR3aa: CASSFKVGTGGVKQYF
abundance: few
v_gene: TRBV3-1/TRBV3-2
j_gene: TRBJ2-7
len: 16
d_gene: TRBD1

CDR3nt: TGTGCCAGCAATGAAATACAAGAGACCCAGTACTTC
CDR3aa: CASNEIQETQYF
abundance: NA
v_gene: TRBV6-1
j_gene: TRBJ2-5
len: 12
d_gene: NA

CDR3nt: TGTGCCAGCAGCCGCAAAGGACAGTCAGGGAACCCCATGAACACTGAAGCTTTCTTT
CDR3aa: CASSRKGQSGNPMNTEAFF
abundance: NA
v_gene: TRBV7-9
j_gene: TRBJ1-1
len: 19
d_gene: NA

CDR3nt: TGTGCCAGCATAGCTCAGAGGAGGGACTATGGCTACACCTTC
CDR3aa: CASIAQRRDYGYTF
abundance: NA
v_gene: TRBV6-5
j_gene: TRBJ1-2
len: 14
d_gene: NA

CDR3nt: TGTGCCAGCAGTCCCCTTCCCGGGGGGGGTACTGGAAACACCATATATTTT
CDR3aa: CASSPLPGGGTGNTIYF
abundance: once
v_gene: TRBV6-6
j_gene: TRBJ1-3
len: 17
d_gene: NA

CDR3nt: TGTGCCAGCAGCAACAGGGGGCTTGGCGAGCAGTACTTC
CDR3aa: CASSNRGLGEQYF
abundance: NA
v_gene: TRBV6-5
j_gene: TRBJ2-7
len: 13
d_gene: TRBD1

CDR3nt: TGCGCCAGCAGTGGAAGCGGTGCTCCCTACGAGCAGTACTTC
CDR3aa: CASSGSGAPYEQYF
abundance: NA
v_gene: TRBV10-1
j_gene: TRBJ2-7
len: 14
d_gene: NA

CDR3nt: TGTGCCAGCAGTCCCCGAAGCCTCCGGACAGGGACCCAAGAGACCCAGTACTTC
CDR3aa: CASSPRSLRTGTQETQYF
abundance: NA
v_gene: TRBV28
j_gene: TRBJ2-5
len: 18
d_gene: TRBD1

CDR3nt: TGTGCCAGCAGTGGAGCGGGAGTGGGAGAGCAGTACTTC
CDR3aa: CASSGAGVGEQYF
abundance: NA
v_gene: TRBV2
j_gene: TRBJ2-7
len: 13
d_gene: TRBD2

CDR3nt: TGTGCCAGCAGCTCAATCCGGGGGATCACTGGCTACACCTTC
CDR3aa: CASSSIRGITGYTF
abundance: NA
v_gene: TRBV5-4
j_gene: TRBJ1-2
len: 14
d_gene: NA

CDR3nt: TGTGCCAGCAGTGACCTACGAGGAGTCGGAGCTTTCTTT
CDR3aa: CASSDLRGVGAFF
abundance: NA
v_gene: TRBV6-1
j_gene: TRBJ1-1
len: 13
d_gene: NA

CDR3nt: TGTGCCAGCAGTGTGGGACAGGGAGGTTACGGCGGCTATGGCTACACCTTC
CDR3aa: CASSVGQGGYGGYGYTF
abundance: NA
v_gene: TRBV6-1
j_gene: TRBJ1-2
len: 17
d_gene: TRBD1

CDR3nt: TGTGCCAGCAGCGCGGGGGGCGTAGATACGCAGTATTTT
CDR3aa: CASSAGGVDTQYF
abundance: NA
v_gene: TRBV9
j_gene: TRBJ2-3
len: 13
d_gene: NA

CDR3nt: TGTGCCAGCAGTGATCAGCGGGGCACAGATACGCAGTATTTT
CDR3aa: CASSDQRGTDTQYF
abundance: NA
v_gene: TRBV6-1
j_gene: TRBJ2-3
len: 14
d_gene: NA

CDR3nt: TGTGCCAGCAGCCTTACCGACAGGGTTAACTATGGCTACACCTTC
CDR3aa: CASSLTDRVNYGYTF
abundance: NA
v_gene: TRBV3-1/TRBV3-2
j_gene: TRBJ1-2
len: 15
d_gene: TRBD1

CDR3nt: TGTGCCAGTAGTCCGGACAGGGGGCTTACTAGCAATCAGCCCCAGCATTTT
CDR3aa: CASSPDRGLTSNQPQHF
abundance: NA
v_gene: TRBV19
j_gene: TRBJ1-5
len: 17
d_gene: TRBD1

CDR3nt: TGCGCCAGCAGCTTGGATGGGACTAGGGGAAGGGAGCAGTTCTTC
CDR3aa: CASSLDGTRGREQFF
abundance: NA
v_gene: TRBV5-1
j_gene: TRBJ2-1
len: 15
d_gene: TRBD2

CDR3nt: TGTGCCAGCGATCCGGGACAGTTTTCCTACAATGAGCAGTTCTTC
CDR3aa: CASDPGQFSYNEQFF
abundance: NA
v_gene: TRBV6-5
j_gene: TRBJ2-1
len: 15
d_gene: TRBD1

CDR3nt: TGTGCCAGCAGAAAATCTAGGGCGAGGGATGAAAAACTGTTTTTT
CDR3aa: CASRKSRARDEKLFF
abundance: NA
v_gene: TRBV6-5
j_gene: TRBJ1-4
len: 15
d_gene: NA